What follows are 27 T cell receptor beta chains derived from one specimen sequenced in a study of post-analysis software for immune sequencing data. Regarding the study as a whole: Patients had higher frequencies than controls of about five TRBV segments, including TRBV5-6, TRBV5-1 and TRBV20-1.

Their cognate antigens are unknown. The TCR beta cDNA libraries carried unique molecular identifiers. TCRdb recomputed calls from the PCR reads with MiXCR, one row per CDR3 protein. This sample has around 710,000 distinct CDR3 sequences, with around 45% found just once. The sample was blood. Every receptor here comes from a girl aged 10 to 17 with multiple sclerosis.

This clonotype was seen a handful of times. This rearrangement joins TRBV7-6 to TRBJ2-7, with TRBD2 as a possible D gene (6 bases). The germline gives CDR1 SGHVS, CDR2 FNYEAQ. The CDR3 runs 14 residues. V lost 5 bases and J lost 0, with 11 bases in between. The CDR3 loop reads CASSAVSGSYEQYF. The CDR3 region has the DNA TGTGCCAGCAGCGCAGTTAGCGGCTCCTACGAGCAGTACTTC.

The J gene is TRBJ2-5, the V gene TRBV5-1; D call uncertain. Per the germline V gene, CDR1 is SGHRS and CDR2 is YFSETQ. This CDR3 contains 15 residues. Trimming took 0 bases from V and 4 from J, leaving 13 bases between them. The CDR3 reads CASSLEGGMGETQYF. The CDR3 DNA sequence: TGCGCCAGCAGCTTGGAGGGCGGAATGGGAGAGACCCAGTACTTC. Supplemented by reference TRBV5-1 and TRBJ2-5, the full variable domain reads KAGVTQTPRYLIKTRGQQVTLSCSPISGHRSVSWYQQTPGQGLQFLFEYFSETQRNKGNFPGRFSGRQFSNSRSEMNVSTLELGDSALYLCASSLEGGMGETQYFGPGTRLLVL.

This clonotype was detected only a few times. As DNA, the CDR3 is TGTGCCAGCAGCTTAGCTGGGGAGTTAGGGGAAAAACTGTTTTTT. Its translation: CASSLAGELGEKLFF. The chain recombines TRBV7-6 with TRBJ1-4; no firm D call. Germline V CDR1 and CDR2: SGHVS, FNYEAQ. V gave up 0 bases and J gave up 8 bases, with 13 bases separating them. There are 15 residues in the CDR3.

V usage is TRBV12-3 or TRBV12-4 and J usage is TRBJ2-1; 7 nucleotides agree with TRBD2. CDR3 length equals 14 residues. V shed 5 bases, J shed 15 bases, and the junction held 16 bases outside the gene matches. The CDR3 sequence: CASSPGETSEVPFF. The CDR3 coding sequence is TGTGCCAGCAGTCCAGGCGAAACTAGCGAAGTTCCGTTCTTC.

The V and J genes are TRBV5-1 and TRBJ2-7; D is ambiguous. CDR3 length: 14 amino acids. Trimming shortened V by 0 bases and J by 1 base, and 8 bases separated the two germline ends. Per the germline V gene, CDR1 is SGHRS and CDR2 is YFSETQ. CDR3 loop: CASSLAYQSYEQYF. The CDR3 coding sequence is TGCGCCAGCAGCTTGGCTTACCAGTCCTACGAGCAGTACTTC. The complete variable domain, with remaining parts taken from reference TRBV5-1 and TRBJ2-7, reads KAGVTQTPRYLIKTRGQQVTLSCSPISGHRSVSWYQQTPGQGLQFLFEYFSETQRNKGNFPGRFSGRQFSNSRSEMNVSTLELGDSALYLCASSLAYQSYEQYFGPGTRLTVT.

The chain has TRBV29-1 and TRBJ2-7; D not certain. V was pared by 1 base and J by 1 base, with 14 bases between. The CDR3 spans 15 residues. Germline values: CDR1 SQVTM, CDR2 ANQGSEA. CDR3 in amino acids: CSVEANKDGSYEQYF. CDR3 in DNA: TGCAGCGTTGAAGCTAACAAGGACGGTTCCTACGAGCAGTACTTC.

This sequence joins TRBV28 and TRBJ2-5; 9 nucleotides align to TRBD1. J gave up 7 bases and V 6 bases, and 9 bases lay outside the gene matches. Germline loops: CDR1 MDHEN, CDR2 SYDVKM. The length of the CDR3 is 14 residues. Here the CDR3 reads CASSLGQGPRTQYF. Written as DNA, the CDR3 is TGTGCCAGCAGCTTGGGACAGGGCCCAAGGACCCAGTACTTC.

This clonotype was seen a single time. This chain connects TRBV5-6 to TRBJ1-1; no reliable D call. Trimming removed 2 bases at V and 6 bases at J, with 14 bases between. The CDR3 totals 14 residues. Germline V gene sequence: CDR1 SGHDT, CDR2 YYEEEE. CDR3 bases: TGTGCCAGCAGCTTAGTACCCGCCCGTGCTGAAGCTTTCTTT. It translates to CASSLVPARAEAFF.

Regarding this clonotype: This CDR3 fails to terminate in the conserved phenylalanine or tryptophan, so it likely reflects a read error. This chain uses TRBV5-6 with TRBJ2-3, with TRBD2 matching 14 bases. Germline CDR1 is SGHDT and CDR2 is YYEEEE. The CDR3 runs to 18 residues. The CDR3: CASSLVTSGRARADTQYL. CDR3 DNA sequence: TGTGCCAGTAGCTTGGTGACTAGCGGGAGGGCCCGCGCAGATACGCAGTATTTG.

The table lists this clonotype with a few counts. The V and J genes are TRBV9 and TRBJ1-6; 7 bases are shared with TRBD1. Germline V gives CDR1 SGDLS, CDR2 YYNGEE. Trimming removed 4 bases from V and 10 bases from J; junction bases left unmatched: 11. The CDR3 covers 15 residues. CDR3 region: CASSPWDSTASPLHF. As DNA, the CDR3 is TGTGCCAGCAGCCCGTGGGACAGTACCGCGTCACCCCTCCACTTT. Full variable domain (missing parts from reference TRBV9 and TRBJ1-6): DSGVTQTPKHLITATGQRVTLRCSPRSGDLSVYWYQQSLDQGLQFLIQYYNGEERAKGNILERFSAQQFPDLHSELNLSSLELGDSALYFCASSPWDSTASPLHFGNGTRLTVT.

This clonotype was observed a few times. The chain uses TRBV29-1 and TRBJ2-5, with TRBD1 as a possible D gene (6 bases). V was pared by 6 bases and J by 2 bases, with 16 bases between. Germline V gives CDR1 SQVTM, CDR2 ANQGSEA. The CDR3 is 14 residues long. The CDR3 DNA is TGCAGCGTAGAGGGACACCGAGTGCAAGAGACCCAGTACTTC. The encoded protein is CSVEGHRVQETQYF.

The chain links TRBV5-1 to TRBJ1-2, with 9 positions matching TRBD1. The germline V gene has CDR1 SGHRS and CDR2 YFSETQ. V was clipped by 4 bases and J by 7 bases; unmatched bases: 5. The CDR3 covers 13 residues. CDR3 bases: TGCGCCAGCAGCCAAGGGACAGGGTTTGGCTACACCTTC. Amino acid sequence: CASSQGTGFGYTF.

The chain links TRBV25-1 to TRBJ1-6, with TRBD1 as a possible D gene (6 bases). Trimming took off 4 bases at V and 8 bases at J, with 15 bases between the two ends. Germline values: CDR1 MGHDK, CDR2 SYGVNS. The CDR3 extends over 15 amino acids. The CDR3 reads CASSAGAGGDSPLHF. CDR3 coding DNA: TGTGCCAGCAGTGCGGGGGCAGGAGGAGATTCACCCCTCCACTTT.

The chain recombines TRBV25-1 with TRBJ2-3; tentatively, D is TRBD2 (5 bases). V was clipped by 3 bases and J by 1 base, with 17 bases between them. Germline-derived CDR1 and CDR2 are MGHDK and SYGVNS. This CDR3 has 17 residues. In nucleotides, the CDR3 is TGTGCCAGCAGTGAGTCGGGAACCCCTGGGCGCACAGATACGCAGTATTTT. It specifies CASSESGTPGRTDTQYF.

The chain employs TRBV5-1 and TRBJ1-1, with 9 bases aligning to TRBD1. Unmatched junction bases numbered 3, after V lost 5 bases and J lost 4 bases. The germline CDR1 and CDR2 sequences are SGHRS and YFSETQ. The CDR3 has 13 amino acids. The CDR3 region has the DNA TGCGCCAGCAGGGAGACAGGGGGCACTGAAGCTTTCTTT. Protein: CASRETGGTEAFF.

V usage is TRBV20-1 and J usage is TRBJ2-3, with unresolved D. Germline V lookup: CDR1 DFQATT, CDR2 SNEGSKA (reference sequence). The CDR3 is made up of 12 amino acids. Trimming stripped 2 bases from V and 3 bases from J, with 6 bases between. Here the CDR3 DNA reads TGCAGTGCTAGACCTCCTACAGATACGCAGTATTTT. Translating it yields CSARPPTDTQYF.

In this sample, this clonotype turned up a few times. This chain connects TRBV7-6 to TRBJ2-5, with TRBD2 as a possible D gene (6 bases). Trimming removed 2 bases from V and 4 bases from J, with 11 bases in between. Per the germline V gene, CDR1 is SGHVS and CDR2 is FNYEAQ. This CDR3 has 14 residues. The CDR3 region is CASSLSGRRETQYF. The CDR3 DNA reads TGTGCCAGCAGCTTATCAGGGAGGCGAGAGACCCAGTACTTC.

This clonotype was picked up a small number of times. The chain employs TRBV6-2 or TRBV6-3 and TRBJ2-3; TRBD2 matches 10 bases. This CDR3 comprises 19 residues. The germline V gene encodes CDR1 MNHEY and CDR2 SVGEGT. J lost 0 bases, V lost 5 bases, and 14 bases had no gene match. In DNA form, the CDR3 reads TGTGCCAGCAGTCCTCTAGCGGGAGCAGCGATCGTTAGCACAGATACGCAGTATTTT. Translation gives CASSPLAGAAIVSTDTQYF.

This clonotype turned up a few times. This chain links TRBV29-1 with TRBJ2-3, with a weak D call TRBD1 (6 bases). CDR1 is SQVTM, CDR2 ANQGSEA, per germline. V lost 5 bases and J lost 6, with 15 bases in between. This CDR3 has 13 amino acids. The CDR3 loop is CSVPGEGTDTQYF. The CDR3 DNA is TGCAGCGTTCCAGGGGAAGGGACCGATACGCAGTATTTT.

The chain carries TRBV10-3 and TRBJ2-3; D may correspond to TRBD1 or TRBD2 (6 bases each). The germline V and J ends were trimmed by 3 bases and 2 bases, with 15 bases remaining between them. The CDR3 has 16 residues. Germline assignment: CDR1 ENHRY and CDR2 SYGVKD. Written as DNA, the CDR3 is TGTGCCATCAGTGACGGGACACGGGGGTTCACAGATACGCAGTATTTT. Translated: CAISDGTRGFTDTQYF.

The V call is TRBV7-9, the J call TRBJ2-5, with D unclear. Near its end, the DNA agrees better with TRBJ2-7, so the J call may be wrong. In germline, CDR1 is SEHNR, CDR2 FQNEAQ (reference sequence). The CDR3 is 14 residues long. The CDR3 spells CASGAPGPHTEQYF. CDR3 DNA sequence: TGTGCCAGCGGCGCACCCGGGCCCCATACCGAGCAGTACTTC.

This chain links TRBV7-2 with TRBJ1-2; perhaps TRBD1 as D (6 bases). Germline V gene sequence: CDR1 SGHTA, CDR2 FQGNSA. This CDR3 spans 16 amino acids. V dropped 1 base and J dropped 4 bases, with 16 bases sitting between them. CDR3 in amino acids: CASSLELGLGGYGYTF. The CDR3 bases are TGTGCCAGCAGCTTAGAACTGGGGTTAGGGGGCTATGGCTACACCTTC.

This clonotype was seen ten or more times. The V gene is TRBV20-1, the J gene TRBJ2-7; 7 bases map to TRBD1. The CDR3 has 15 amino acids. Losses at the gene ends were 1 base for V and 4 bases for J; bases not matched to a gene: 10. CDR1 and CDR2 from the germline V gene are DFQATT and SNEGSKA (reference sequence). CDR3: CSARAPGQTPYEQYF. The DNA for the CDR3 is TGCAGTGCTAGAGCCCCGGGACAGACACCTTACGAGCAGTACTTC.

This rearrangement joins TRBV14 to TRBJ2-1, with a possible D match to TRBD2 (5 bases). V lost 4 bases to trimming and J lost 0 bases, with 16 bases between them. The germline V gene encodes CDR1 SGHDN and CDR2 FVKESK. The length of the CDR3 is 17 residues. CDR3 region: CASSPRTPGSSYNEQFF. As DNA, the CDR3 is TGTGCCAGCAGCCCTCGGACGCCGGGGTCCTCCTACAATGAGCAGTTCTTC. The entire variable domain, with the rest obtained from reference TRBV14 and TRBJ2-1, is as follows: EAGVTQFPSHSVIEKGQTVTLRCDPISGHDNLYWYRRVMGKEIKFLLHFVKESKQDESGMPNNRFLAERTGGTYSTLKVQPAELEDSGVYFCASSPRTPGSSYNEQFFGPGTRLTVL.

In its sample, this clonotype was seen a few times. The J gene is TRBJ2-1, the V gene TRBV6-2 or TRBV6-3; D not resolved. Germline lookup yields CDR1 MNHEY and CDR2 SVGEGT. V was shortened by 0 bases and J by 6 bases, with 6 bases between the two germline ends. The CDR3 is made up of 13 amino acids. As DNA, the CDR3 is TGTGCCAGCAGTTACTCAAGGGCCAATGAGCAGTTCTTC. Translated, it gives CASSYSRANEQFF.

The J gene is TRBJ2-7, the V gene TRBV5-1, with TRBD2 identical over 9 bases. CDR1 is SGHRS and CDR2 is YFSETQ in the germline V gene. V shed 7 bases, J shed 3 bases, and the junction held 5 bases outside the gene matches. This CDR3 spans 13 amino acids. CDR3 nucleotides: TGCGCCAGCCGACTAGCGGAAAGCTACGAGCAGTACTTC. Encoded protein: CASRLAESYEQYF. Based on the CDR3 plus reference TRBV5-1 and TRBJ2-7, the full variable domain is KAGVTQTPRYLIKTRGQQVTLSCSPISGHRSVSWYQQTPGQGLQFLFEYFSETQRNKGNFPGRFSGRQFSNSRSEMNVSTLELGDSALYLCASRLAESYEQYFGPGTRLTVT.

The CDR3 sequence: CSVEGQFSGSGGYTF. CDR3 in DNA: TGCAGCGTTGAAGGCCAATTCTCAGGGTCGGGTGGCTACACCTTC. The rearrangement uses TRBV29-1 and TRBJ1-2; D might be TRBD1 (5 bases). The germline V gene has CDR1 SQVTM and CDR2 ANQGSEA. CDR3 length equals 15 residues. V lost 1 base and J lost 7, with 19 bases in between.